This TCR beta chain was found in a study of T cell repertoires in ileal Crohn's disease. Looking at the study overall: Operated complications were stricturing disease (approximately 60%) and penetrating disease (roughly 39%). Thiopurines (about twelve) or anti-TNF agents (roughly 18) were given postoperatively to about half.

Included were adult ileal or ileocolonic Crohn's patients indicated for ileocolonic resection. About 500 nanograms of biopsy DNA per sample underwent TCRB immunosequencing. TCRdb keeps only in-frame clones here, not all; method: immunoSEQ multiplex PCR. The data hold around 15,000 clones, with nearly 90% observed a single time. Note on this clone: Germline and junction disagree at one end, which may indicate a read error. At the DNA level, this CDR3 is encoded by other sequences in the same sample as well.

There are 16 residues in the CDR3. Germline V lookup: CDR1 SGHRS, CDR2 YFSETQ. Sample: ileal tissue. This clonotype originated in an adult with Crohn's disease. The rearrangement uses TRBV5-1 and TRBJ1-6; TRBD1 agrees at 10 bases. This chain's CDR3 is CASSLGTGGKNSPLHF. The CDR3 DNA sequence: TGCGCCAGCAGCTTGGGGACAGGGGGAAAGAATTCCCCCCTCCACTTT. The full variable domain, its missing parts supplied by reference TRBV5-1 and TRBJ1-6, is KAGVTQTPRYLIKTRGQQVTLSCSPISGHRSVSWYQQTPGQGLQFLFEYFSETQRNKGNFPGRFSGRQFSNSRSEMNVSTLELGDSALYLCASSLGTGGKNSPLHFGNGTRLTVT.